This TCR beta chain came from a study of blood T cell repertoires in COVID-19. Study overall: Specimens from acute and convalescent COVID-19 originated in the United States, Italy and Spain. In each case, the material was cDNA or gDNA derived from T cells, B-cell-depleted T cells, or PBMCs.

Recruited during active infection, patients (from Seattle) were subsequently followed longitudinally. As processed by the authors: Counts of nucleated cells, estimated from reference gene primer amplification, were obtained. Produced via immunoSEQ multiplex PCR; TCRdb's table is partial and in-frame only. That table gives V, J and clone size, and the DNA gave D and trimming. The data contain tens of thousands of clones, 80% to 85% of them singletons. The CDR3 is 16 amino acids. Deletions cut 3 bases from V and 4 bases from J, with 19 bases between. The germline V gene encodes CDR1 SGDLS and CDR2 YYNGEE.

V gene TRBV9 combines with J gene TRBJ1-1; TRBD1 is a possible D gene (6 bases). The source is a man aged 25-45 years with COVID-19, enrolled during active disease. The source material was peripheral blood. The CDR3 DNA reads TGTGCCAGCAGCGAGCGGGACACCCCCTGGGGCACTGAAGCTTTCTTT. Translating gives CASSERDTPWGTEAFF.